Each of the 17 T cell receptor beta chains below was sequenced from the same sample in a study of regulatory T cells in long-lasting Graves disease. Time point specified: newly diagnosed GD, antithyroid drugs for less than 3 months. Isolated PBMC RNA provided the starting material for the TCR library. The TCR beta library used iRepertoire HTBI primers with Arm-PCR amplification of CDR3. TCRdb fed the multiplex PCR reads into MiXCR, producing one record per CDR3 protein. The sample records 250,000 to 400,000 distinct CDR3 sequences, more than 15% being singletons. Sample: peripheral blood mononuclear cells (PBMCs), taken at new diagnosis, from a patient treated with antithyroid drugs. All receptors come from a female donor with Graves disease.

This clonotype has a count of ten or more. This chain uses TRBV12-3 or TRBV12-4 with TRBJ2-7; 11 nucleotides agree with TRBD2. The junction had 9 bases not matched to a gene; V was cut back by 6 bases and J by 5 bases. The CDR3 runs 15 residues. The chain's CDR3 is CASRTSLAGGDEQYF. CDR3 DNA sequence: TGTGCCAGCAGGACTTCCCTAGCGGGAGGTGACGAGCAGTACTTC.

This clonotype occurred many times. The rearrangement uses TRBV5-1 and TRBJ2-7; D possibly corresponds to TRBD2 (6 bases). The CDR3 is 16 residues long. V was cut by 6 bases and J by 0 bases, with 19 bases left in between. Germline assignment: CDR1 SGHRS and CDR2 YFSETQ. The CDR3 is CASTIMPGDNSYEQYF. CDR3 bases: TGCGCCAGCACCATTATGCCGGGAGACAACTCCTACGAGCAGTACTTC.

This clonotype was detected only a few times. V and J are TRBV4-1 and TRBJ2-2; maybe TRBD2 (5 bases). Germline-derived CDR1 and CDR2 are MGHRA and YSYEKL. This CDR3 has 16 residues. Trimming cost V 4 bases and J 6 bases, with 18 bases left between them. This chain's CDR3 is CASSLPQIRGSGELFF. The CDR3 DNA reads as TGCGCCAGCAGCCTCCCCCAGATCCGGGGATCCGGGGAGCTGTTTTTT.

In this sample, this clonotype turned up many times. J is TRBJ2-3 and V is TRBV12-3 or TRBV12-4, with D maybe TRBD2 (5 bases). Trimming took off 9 bases at V and 4 bases at J, with 8 bases between the two ends. This CDR3 has 11 residues. In DNA form, the CDR3 reads TGTGCCAGTCAGGAGGCAGATACGCAGTATTTT. As protein: CASQEADTQYF.

The chain joins TRBV11-2 to TRBJ2-1; D not resolved. TRBJ2-5 explains the end of the DNA better; the J call may be wrong. Germline V gene lookup returns CDR1 SGHAT and CDR2 FQNNGV. The length of the CDR3 is 14 residues. The CDR3 region has the DNA TGTGCCAGCAGCCCACCGAACTACCAAGAGACCCAGTACTTC. The encoded protein is CASSPPNYQETQYF.

As for this clonotype: Given a far larger clone just one base away, this is likely a sequencing read error. The DNA for the CDR3 is TGTGCCAGCAGTCCCTCCGGGCTGGAGCAGTTCTTC. Protein: CASSPSGLEQFF. V gene TRBV27 combines with J gene TRBJ2-1; D is ambiguous. The CDR3 covers 12 residues. V was trimmed by 5 bases and J by 10 bases, leaving 12 bases between them. Germline V gives CDR1 MNHEY, CDR2 SMNVEV (reference sequence).

There are many counts of this clonotype. This rearrangement joins TRBV6-1 to TRBJ2-1; TRBD2 matches at 9 bases. CDR1 and CDR2 from the germline V gene are MNHNS and SASEGT. This CDR3 is built from 16 residues. The ends lost 7 bases at V and 7 bases at J; junction bases unmatched: 14. The CDR3 coding sequence is TGTGCCAGCATCAGCGGGAGGTTTTCCTCGTCGAATGAGCAGTTCTTC. Its protein product is CASISGRFSSSNEQFF.

This clonotype was counted at least ten times. The chain carries TRBV2 and TRBJ1-2; D is uncertain. The CDR3 runs 14 residues. Germline lookup yields CDR1 SNHLY and CDR2 FYNNEI. Trimming took 7 bases from V and 0 from J, leaving 12 bases between them. CDR3 nucleotides: TGTGCCAGCAATAAGGACGGAGCTAACTATGGCTACACCTTC. It specifies CASNKDGANYGYTF.

This clonotype was recorded many times. The genes are TRBV12-3 or TRBV12-4 and TRBJ2-1; D is possibly TRBD2 (6 bases). Trimming cost V 3 bases and J 15 bases, with 12 bases left between them. The CDR3 covers 11 residues. The CDR3 DNA follows: TGTGCCAGCAGTTTTACTAGCTTTCGGTTCTTC. Translated: CASSFTSFRFF.

As to this clonotype: This may come from a read error, since a much larger clone is one base off. V gene TRBV12-3 or TRBV12-4 combines with J gene TRBJ2-1, with 8 bases identical to TRBD2. The ends lost 6 bases at V and 1 base at J; junction bases unmatched: 11. The CDR3 has 17 amino acids. For the CDR3, the DNA is TGTGCCAGCAGCCCTGGACCAGCGGGAGATTCCTACAATGAGCAGTTCTTC. Amino acid sequence: CASSPGPAGDSYNEQFF.

This clonotype has only a few counts. The J gene is TRBJ2-7, the V gene TRBV6-2 or TRBV6-3, with 7 bases aligning to TRBD2. Germline-derived CDR1 and CDR2 are MNHEY and SVGEGT. This CDR3 has 16 residues. V gave up 6 bases and J gave up 1 base; unmatched junction bases: 12. CDR3 loop: CASSDHLGGSSYEQYF. CDR3 nucleotides: TGTGCCAGCAGCGATCACCTGGGCGGGAGTTCCTACGAGCAGTACTTC.

Remarks on this clonotype: A much larger clone lies a single base off, so this may be a read error. The chain carries TRBV28 and TRBJ2-4; 7 bases agree with TRBD2. The CDR3 is 16 amino acids. CDR1 is MDHEN and CDR2 is SYDVKM in the germline V gene. V was pared by 8 bases and J by 2 bases, with 12 bases of the junction left unmatched. The CDR3 bases are TGTGCCAGCCAGAACGGGGGGTTCTCAACCAAAAACATTCAGTACTTC. This sequence encodes CASQNGGFSTKNIQYF.

This clonotype has a count of ten or more. The chain employs TRBV6-2 or TRBV6-3 and TRBJ2-7; D possibly corresponds to TRBD1 (5 bases). This CDR3 region has 14 residues. Germline V gene sequence: CDR1 MNHEY, CDR2 SVGEGT. V gave up 6 bases and J gave up 3 bases, with 15 bases separating them. The CDR3 DNA reads as TGTGCCAGCAGCCTCTCGGACATAAGCTACGAGCAGTACTTC. Protein product: CASSLSDISYEQYF.

This clonotype has ten or more counts. The chain has TRBV10-2 and TRBJ2-5, with TRBD2 identical over 11 bases. The V and J ends lost 3 bases and 4 bases, in that order; junction bases with no gene match: 4. Germline CDR1 and CDR2: WSHSY and SAAADI. The CDR3 spans 15 residues. This CDR3 is CASSDFLAGGETQYF. CDR3 DNA sequence: TGCGCCAGCAGTGATTTTCTAGCGGGAGGAGAGACCCAGTACTTC.

This clonotype was detected only a few times. The rearrangement joins TRBV5-4 to TRBJ2-2; 10 bases line up with TRBD2. In germline, CDR1 is SGHNT, CDR2 YYREEE (reference sequence). The CDR3 is made up of 16 amino acids. With 4 bases clipped from V and 6 bases from J, the junction kept 9 bases outside the gene matches. The CDR3 sequence is CASSPRTSGPAGELFF. The DNA of the CDR3 is TGTGCCAGCAGCCCGAGGACTAGCGGCCCGGCCGGGGAGCTGTTTTTT.

This clonotype was found many times. The chain has TRBV19 and TRBJ1-5; D possibly corresponds to TRBD1 (5 bases). Germline CDR1 and CDR2: LNHDA and SQIVND (reference sequence). The CDR3 sequence is 13 residues long. With 4 bases removed from V and 11 bases from J, the gap between germline ends came to 15 bases. The CDR3 DNA follows: TGTGCCAGTAGTAAAGGGGATAGGATGTCCCAGCATTTT. This encodes CASSKGDRMSQHF. The full variable domain, with the rest looked up from reference TRBV19 and TRBJ1-5, is DGGITQSPKYLFRKEGQNVTLSCEQNLNHDAMYWYRQDPGQGLRLIYYSQIVNDFQKGDIAEGYSVSREKKESFPLTVTSAQKNPTAFYLCASSKGDRMSQHFGDGTRLSIL.

This clonotype was detected ten times or more. V is TRBV27 and J is TRBJ2-1; unclear D gene. The V end lost 0 bases, the J end lost 6 bases, and 6 bases lay between the germline ends. The CDR3 contains 13 residues. The germline V gene has CDR1 MNHEY and CDR2 SMNVEV (reference sequence). The CDR3 DNA follows: TGTGCCAGCAGTTTATCTCGTTTCAATGAGCAGTTCTTC. Its translation is CASSLSRFNEQFF.